This TCR beta chain was sequenced for a study of spatial heterogeneity in lung cancer. Study background: As counted in raw reads, each unique TCR and UMI combination appeared more than ten times on average.

As for this clonotype: Its antigen is as yet unknown.

Documented time point: sample taken at primary tumor resection. The study sequenced unsorted whole RNA from tumor, nontumor lung or frozen PBMC. CDR3 length: 18 residues. Germline CDR1 and CDR2: MGHRA and YSYEKL. V shed 3 bases, J shed 0 bases, and the junction held 11 bases outside the gene matches. Overall study findings and caveats: Within tumors, counts of expanded alpha and beta TCRs tracked tumor mutation counts.

The study tagged each TCR cDNA molecule with a unique molecular identifier. A single record per CDR3 protein comes from TCRdb applying MiXCR to the 5' RACE reads. Of about 20,000 distinct CDR3 sequences listed, 6% to 9% are singletons. Sequenced material: lung tumor tissue, taken at surgery. This clonotype was sampled from a male donor with early-stage non-small cell lung cancer. V is TRBV4-1 and J is TRBJ1-3, with 7 bases identical to TRBD1. The CDR3 DNA follows: TGCGCCAGCAGCCACCTAACCGCACAGGGGAGCTCTGGAAACACCATATATTTT. This encodes CASSHLTAQGSSGNTIYF.